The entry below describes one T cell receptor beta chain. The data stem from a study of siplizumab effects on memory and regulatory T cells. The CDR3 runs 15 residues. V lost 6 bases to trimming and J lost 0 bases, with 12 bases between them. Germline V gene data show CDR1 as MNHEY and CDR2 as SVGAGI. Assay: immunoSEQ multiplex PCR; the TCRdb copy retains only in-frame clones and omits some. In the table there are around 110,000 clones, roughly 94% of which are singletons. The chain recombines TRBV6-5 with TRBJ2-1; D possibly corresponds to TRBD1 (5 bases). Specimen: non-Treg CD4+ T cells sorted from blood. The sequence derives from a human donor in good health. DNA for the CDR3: TGTGCCAGCAGAGAAACAGGTAGCTCCTACAATGAGCAGTTCTTC. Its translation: CASRETGSSYNEQFF.